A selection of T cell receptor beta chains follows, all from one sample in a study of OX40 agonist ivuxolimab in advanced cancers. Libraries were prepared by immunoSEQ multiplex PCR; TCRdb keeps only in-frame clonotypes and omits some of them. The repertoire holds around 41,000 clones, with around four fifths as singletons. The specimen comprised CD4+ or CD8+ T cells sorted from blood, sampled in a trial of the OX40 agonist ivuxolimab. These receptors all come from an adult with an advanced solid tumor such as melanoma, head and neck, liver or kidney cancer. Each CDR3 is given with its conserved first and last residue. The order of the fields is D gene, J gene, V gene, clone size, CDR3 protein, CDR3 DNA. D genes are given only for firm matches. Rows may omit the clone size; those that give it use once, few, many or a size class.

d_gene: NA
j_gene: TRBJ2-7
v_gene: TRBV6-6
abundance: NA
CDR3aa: CASSSTGRIYEQYF
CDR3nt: TGTGCCAGCAGTTCGACAGGTAGAATCTACGAGCAGTACTTC

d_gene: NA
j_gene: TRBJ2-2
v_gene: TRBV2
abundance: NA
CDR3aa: CASTPQGAGRTGELFF
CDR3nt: TGTGCCAGCACCCCGCAAGGGGCAGGGCGGACCGGGGAGCTGTTTTTT

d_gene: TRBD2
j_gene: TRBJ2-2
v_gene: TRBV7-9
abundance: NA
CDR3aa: CASSGRLAGGPSGELFF
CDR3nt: TGTGCCAGCAGCGGGCGACTAGCGGGAGGGCCCTCCGGGGAGCTGTTTTTT

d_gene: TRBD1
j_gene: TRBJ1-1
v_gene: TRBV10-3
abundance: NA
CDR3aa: CAISADRDTEAFF
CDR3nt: TGTGCCATCAGTGCGGACAGGGACACTGAAGCTTTCTTT

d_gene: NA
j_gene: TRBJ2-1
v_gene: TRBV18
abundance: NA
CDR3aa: CASSPQIYEQFF
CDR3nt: TGTGCCAGCTCACCACAAATCTATGAGCAGTTCTTC

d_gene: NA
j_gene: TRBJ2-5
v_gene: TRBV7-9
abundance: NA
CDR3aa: CASSLAGVAQETQYF
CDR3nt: TGTGCCAGCAGCTTAGCGGGGGTAGCACAAGAGACCCAGTACTTC

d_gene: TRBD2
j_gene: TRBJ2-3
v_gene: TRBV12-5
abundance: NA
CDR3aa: CASGLVTGTSFTQYF
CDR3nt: TGTGCTAGTGGTTTAGTAACCGGGACTAGCTTTACGCAGTATTTT

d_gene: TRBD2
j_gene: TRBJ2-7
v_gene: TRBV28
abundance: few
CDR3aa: CASSFSRGSLLVLRGQYF
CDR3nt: TGTGCCAGCAGTTTCTCTCGCGGGAGCTTATTGGTTCTACGAGGGCAGTACTTC

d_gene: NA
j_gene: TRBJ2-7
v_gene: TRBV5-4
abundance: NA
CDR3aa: CASSFGGHHYEQYF
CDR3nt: TGTGCCAGCAGCTTTGGGGGACACCACTACGAGCAGTACTTC

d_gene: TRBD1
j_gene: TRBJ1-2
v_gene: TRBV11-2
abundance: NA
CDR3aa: CASSSLDRGGGYTF
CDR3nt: TGTGCCAGCAGCTCTCTGGACAGGGGGGGTGGCTACACCTTC

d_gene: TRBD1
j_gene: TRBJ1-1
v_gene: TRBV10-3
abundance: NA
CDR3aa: CATRDRFDTEAFF
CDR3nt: TGTGCCACCCGGGACAGGTTCGACACTGAAGCTTTCTTT

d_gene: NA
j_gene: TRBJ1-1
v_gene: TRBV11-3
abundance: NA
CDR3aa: CASSLYLNEAFF
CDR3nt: TGTGCCAGCAGCTTATACCTGAATGAAGCTTTCTTT

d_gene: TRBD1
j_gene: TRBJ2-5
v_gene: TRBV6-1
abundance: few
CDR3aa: CASSGLIGTGLNSETQYF
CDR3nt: TGTGCCAGCAGTGGCTTAATTGGGACAGGGTTAAATTCAGAGACCCAGTACTTC

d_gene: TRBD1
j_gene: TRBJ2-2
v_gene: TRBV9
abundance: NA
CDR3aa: CASSSGTVTGELFF
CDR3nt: TGTGCCAGCAGCTCCGGGACAGTCACCGGGGAGCTGTTTTTT

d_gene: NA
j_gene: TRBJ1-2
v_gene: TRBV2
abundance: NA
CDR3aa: CASNGDGHGYTF
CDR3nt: TGTGCCAGCAATGGGGATGGACATGGCTACACCTTC

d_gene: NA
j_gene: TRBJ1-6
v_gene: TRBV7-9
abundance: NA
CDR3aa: CASSLQGRFSPLHF
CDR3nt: TGTGCCAGCAGCTTACAGGGGCGATTTTCACCCCTCCACTTT

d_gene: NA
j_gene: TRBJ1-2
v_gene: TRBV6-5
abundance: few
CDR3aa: CASSYSGLHYGYTF
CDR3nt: TGTGCCAGCAGTTACTCCGGACTTCACTATGGCTACACCTTC

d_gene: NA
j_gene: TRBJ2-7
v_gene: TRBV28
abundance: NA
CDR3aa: CASSSQGLASYEQYF
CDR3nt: TGTGCCAGCAGCTCGCAGGGCTTAGCGTCCTACGAGCAGTACTTC

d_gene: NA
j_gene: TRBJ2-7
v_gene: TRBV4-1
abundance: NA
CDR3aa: CASSQDGGAGVEFYEQYF
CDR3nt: TGCGCCAGCAGCCAAGATGGTGGGGCAGGGGTGGAGTTCTACGAGCAGTACTTC

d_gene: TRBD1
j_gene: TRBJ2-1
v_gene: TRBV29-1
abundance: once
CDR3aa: CSVVGQGAMNEQFF
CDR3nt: TGCAGCGTCGTCGGACAGGGGGCGATGAATGAGCAGTTCTTC

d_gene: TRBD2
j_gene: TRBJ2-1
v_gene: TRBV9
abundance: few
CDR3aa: CASSVGLAGGEQFF
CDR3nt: TGTGCCAGCAGCGTAGGACTAGCAGGAGGTGAGCAGTTCTTC

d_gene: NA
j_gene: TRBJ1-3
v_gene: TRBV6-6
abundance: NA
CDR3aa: CASSYGESGNTIYF
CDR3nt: TGTGCCAGCAGTTACGGGGAATCTGGAAACACCATATATTTT

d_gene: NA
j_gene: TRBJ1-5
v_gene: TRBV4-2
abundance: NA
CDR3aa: CASSPKGAARTHYSNQPQHF
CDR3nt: TGTGCCAGCAGCCCTAAAGGGGCCGCGAGAACACACTATAGCAATCAGCCCCAGCATTTT

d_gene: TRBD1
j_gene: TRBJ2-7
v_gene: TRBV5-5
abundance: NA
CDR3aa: CASSYLVPTGTGRHEQYF
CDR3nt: TGTGCCAGCAGCTACTTGGTCCCAACCGGGACAGGGAGGCACGAGCAGTACTTC

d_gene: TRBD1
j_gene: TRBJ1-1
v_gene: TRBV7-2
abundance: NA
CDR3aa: CASSLVRDRVEAFF
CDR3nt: TGTGCCAGCAGCTTAGTACGGGACAGGGTTGAAGCTTTCTTT

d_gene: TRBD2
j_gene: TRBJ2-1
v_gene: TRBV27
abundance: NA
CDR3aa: CASSLMTSGYNEQFF
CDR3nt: TGTGCCAGCAGTTTAATGACTAGCGGATACAATGAGCAGTTCTTC

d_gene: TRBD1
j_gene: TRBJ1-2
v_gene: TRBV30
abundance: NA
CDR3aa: CAWIPVAGGRLGYTF
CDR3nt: TGTGCCTGGATCCCGGTGGCAGGGGGACGTCTTGGCTACACCTTC

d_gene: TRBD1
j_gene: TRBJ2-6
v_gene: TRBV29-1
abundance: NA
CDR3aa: CSVGQGGRGANVLTF
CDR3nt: TGCAGCGTCGGACAGGGGGGTCGTGGGGCCAACGTCCTGACTTTC

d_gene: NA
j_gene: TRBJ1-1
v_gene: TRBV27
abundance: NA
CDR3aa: CASTRTVGTEAFF
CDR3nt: TGTGCCAGCACCCGGACGGTTGGAACTGAAGCTTTCTTT

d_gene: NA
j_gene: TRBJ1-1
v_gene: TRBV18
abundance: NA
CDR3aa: CASSPTTAGTEAFF
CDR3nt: TGTGCCAGCTCACCAACGACTGCAGGGACTGAAGCTTTCTTT

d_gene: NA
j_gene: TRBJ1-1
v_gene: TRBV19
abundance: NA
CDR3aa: CASSIRGGRTEAFF
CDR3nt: TGTGCCAGTAGTATCAGAGGGGGGCGCACTGAAGCTTTCTTT

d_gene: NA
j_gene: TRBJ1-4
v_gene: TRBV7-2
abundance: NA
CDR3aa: CASSLVVFGSNEKLFF
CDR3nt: TGTGCCAGCAGCTTAGTGGTGTTCGGGAGTAATGAAAAACTGTTTTTT

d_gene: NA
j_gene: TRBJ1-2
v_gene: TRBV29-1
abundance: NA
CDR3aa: CSVRLWGQTTANYGYTF
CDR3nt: TGCAGCGTTAGGTTATGGGGGCAGACTACGGCTAACTATGGCTACACCTTC

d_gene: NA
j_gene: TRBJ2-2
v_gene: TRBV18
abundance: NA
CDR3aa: CASSHGTPDTGELFF
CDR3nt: TGTGCCAGCTCACACGGGACTCCTGACACCGGGGAGCTGTTTTTT

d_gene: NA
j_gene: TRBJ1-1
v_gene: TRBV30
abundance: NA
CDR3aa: CAWKYRYTEAFF
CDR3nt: TGTGCCTGGAAGTACAGGTACACTGAAGCTTTCTTT

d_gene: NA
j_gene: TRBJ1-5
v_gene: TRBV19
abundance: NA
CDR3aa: CATRGPRERPGQPQHF
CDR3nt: TGTGCCACTAGAGGACCCAGGGAGAGGCCAGGTCAGCCCCAGCATTTT

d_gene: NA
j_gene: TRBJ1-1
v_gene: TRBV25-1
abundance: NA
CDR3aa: CASTNRSRNTEAFF
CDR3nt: TGTGCCAGCACCAATAGGTCCAGGAACACTGAAGCTTTCTTT

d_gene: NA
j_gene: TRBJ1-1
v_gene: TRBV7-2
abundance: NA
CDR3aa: CASSFGMNTEAFF
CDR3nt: TGTGCCAGCAGCTTCGGGATGAACACTGAAGCTTTCTTT

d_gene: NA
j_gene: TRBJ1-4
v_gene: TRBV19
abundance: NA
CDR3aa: CASSKTAKEKLFF
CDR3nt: TGTGCCAGTAGTAAGACAGCCAAAGAAAAACTGTTTTTT

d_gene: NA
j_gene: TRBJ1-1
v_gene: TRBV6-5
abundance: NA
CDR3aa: CATARRVWGDTEAFF
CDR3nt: TGTGCCACCGCTCGTAGAGTTTGGGGTGACACTGAAGCTTTCTTT

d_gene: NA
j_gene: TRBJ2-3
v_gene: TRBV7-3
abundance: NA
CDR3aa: CASSPTQGGTQYF
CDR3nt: TGTGCCAGCAGCCCGACTCAGGGGGGTACGCAGTATTTT

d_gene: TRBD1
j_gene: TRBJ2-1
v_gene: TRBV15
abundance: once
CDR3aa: CATGIGQVLYNEQFF
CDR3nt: TGTGCCACCGGAATTGGACAGGTTCTCTACAATGAGCAGTTCTTC

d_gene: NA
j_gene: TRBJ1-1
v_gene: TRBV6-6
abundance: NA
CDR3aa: CASSLDKNTEAFF
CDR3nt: TGTGCCAGCAGCCTAGACAAGAACACTGAAGCTTTCTTT

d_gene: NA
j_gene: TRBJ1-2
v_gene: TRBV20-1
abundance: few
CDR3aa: CSVGTNYGYTF
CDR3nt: TGCAGCGTGGGGACTAACTATGGCTACACCTTC

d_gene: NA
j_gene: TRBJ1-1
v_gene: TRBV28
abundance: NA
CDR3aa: CASSFKGWVTEAFF
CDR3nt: TGTGCCAGCAGTTTTAAGGGATGGGTCACTGAAGCTTTCTTT

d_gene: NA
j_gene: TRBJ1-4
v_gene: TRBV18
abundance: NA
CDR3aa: CASSRAGSNEKLFF
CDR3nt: TGTGCCAGCTCACGGGCGGGGTCTAATGAAAAACTGTTTTTT

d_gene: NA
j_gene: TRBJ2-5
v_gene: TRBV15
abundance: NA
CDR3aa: CATSRDMALQETQYF
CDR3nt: TGTGCCACCAGCAGAGATATGGCACTCCAAGAGACCCAGTACTTC